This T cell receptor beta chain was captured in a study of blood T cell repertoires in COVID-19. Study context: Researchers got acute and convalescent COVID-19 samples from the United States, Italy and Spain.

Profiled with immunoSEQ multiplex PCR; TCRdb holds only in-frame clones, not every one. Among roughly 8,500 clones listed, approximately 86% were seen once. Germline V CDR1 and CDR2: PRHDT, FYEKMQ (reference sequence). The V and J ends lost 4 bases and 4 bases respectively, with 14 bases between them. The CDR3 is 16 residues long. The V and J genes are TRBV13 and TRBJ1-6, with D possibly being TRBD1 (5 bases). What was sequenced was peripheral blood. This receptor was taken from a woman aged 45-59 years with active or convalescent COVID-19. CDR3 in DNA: TGTGCCAGCAGCTCGGACCGTGGGGGGTATAATTCACCCCTCCACTTT. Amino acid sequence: CASSSDRGGYNSPLHF.